The source of this TCR beta chain is a study of T cells after yellow fever vaccination. Across the study: Preparation of fractions with low cell numbers was performed using SMART-Seq v4 Ultra Low Input. General study results and limits: After the booster, approximately 96% of CD4 and approximately 87% of CD8 primary-response clones were re-detected.

Universal primer sites and UMIs were introduced during 5'RACE template-switching synthesis of TCR cDNA. A single record per CDR3 protein comes from TCRdb applying MiXCR to the 5' RACE reads. Here the sample spans 510,000 or so distinct CDR3 sequences, 15% to 20% being singletons. CDR1 is SGHTA, CDR2 FQGNSA, per germline. Trimming stripped 1 base from V and 1 base from J, with 8 bases between. CDR3 length equals 16 residues. This clonotype has only a few counts. As yet, its antigen is unknown. This TCR derives from a man aged 25 to 45 who received the YFV17D yellow fever vaccine. This chain uses TRBV7-2 with TRBJ2-6, with D unclear. The sample consisted of PBMCs, taken 15 days after the yellow fever booster vaccination. CDR3 DNA: TGTGCCAGCAGCTTAGGTTGGGGTTCTGGGGCCAACGTCCTGACTTTC. This translates into CASSLGWGSGANVLTF.